Listed here is a single TCR beta chain. The data originate from a study of blood T cell repertoires in COVID-19. CDR1 and CDR2 (germline): KGHSH, LQKENI. CDR3 size: 13 residues. V was cut by 4 bases and J by 7 bases, with 10 bases left in between. In the original analysis: Reference gene primer amplification gave nucleated cell count estimates. Here immunoSEQ multiplex PCR was the method, and the copy in TCRdb shows in-frame clones only, minus some. That table gives V, J and clone size, and the DNA gave D and trimming. The repertoire consists of fewer than 65,000 clones, with around 89% occurring once and the leading ten covering roughly 1.6%.

The receptor was isolated from a man in his sixties with acute or convalescent COVID-19. The chain recombines TRBV18 with TRBJ2-2, with D possibly matching TRBD1 (6 bases). Specimen: peripheral blood. The CDR3 sequence is CASSLYRDGELFF. CDR3 nucleotides: TGTGCCAGCTCACTGTACAGGGACGGGGAGCTGTTTTTT.